The subject of this entry is one TCR beta chain. The sample carries other DNA sequences with the same CDR3. Clones were read by immunoSEQ multiplex PCR, and TCRdb kept only the in-frame ones, dropping some. The sample contains 70,000 to 85,000 clones, around 83% of which appear only once. The entry originates in a study of control samples from healthy donors and cancer patients. V gave up 4 bases and J gave up 0 bases, with 13 bases separating them. Germline CDR1 LNHDA, CDR2 SQIVND (reference sequence). This CDR3 has 15 residues. This TCR derives from a man between 60 and 75 years old with head and neck cancer. The sequenced sample was PBMCs. The rearrangement links TRBV19 to TRBJ2-7; either TRBD1 or TRBD2 may fit D (5 bases each). The CDR3 loop is CASSTQGDGSYEQYF. The CDR3 nucleotides are TGTGCCAGTAGTACCCAAGGGGACGGCTCCTACGAGCAGTACTTC. Variable domain in full (rest from reference TRBV19 and TRBJ2-7): DGGITQSPKYLFRKEGQNVTLSCEQNLNHDAMYWYRQDPGQGLRLIYYSQIVNDFQKGDIAEGYSVSREKKESFPLTVTSAQKNPTAFYLCASSTQGDGSYEQYFGPGTRLTVT.